This entry lists 6 T cell receptor beta chains sequenced from one sample in a study of cytomegalovirus exposure and HLA in healthy donors (TCRdb year 2017). Library prep was done by the immunoSEQ multiplex PCR assay. A mixture of 60 forward primers for TCR Vbeta segments and 13 reverse primers for TCR Jbeta segments was used in the multiplex PCR. As stored in TCRdb, this immuneACCESS dataset retains in-frame rearrangements with V and J assigned. A fraction of the clones does not appear; measured against another copy, unresolved V genes explain less than half of the discrepancy, and the remainder lacks a known reason. Across this sample there are some 190,000 clones, with roughly 75% seen only once. 1.5% to 2% of the sample lies in the top ten. Sequencing used PBMCs. The source is a woman aged 25 to 45 in good health and CMV-seronegative.

The chain links TRBV6-5 to TRBJ2-7; the match to TRBD1 covers 8 bases. Germline CDR1 is MNHEY and CDR2 is SVGAGI. Trimming cost V 7 bases and J 2 bases; bases outside gene matches: 10. This CDR3 is built from 15 residues. CDR3 amino acids: CASTSRDRSPYEQYF. The CDR3 nucleotides read TGTGCCAGCACAAGCCGGGACAGGTCCCCCTACGAGCAGTACTTC.

The gene calls are TRBV4-1 and TRBJ2-1, with D possibly TRBD1 on 5 matching bases. Between the trimmed V and J ends, which lost 0 bases and 9 bases, there was a span of 12 bases. Germline V gene data show CDR1 as MGHRA and CDR2 as YSYEKL. The CDR3 is 14 amino acids. CDR3 in amino acids: CASSQESRVGEQFF. CDR3 in DNA: TGCGCCAGCAGCCAAGAGAGCAGGGTCGGTGAGCAGTTCTTC.

J is TRBJ2-3 and V is TRBV14; D might be TRBD1 (6 bases). Germline lookup yields CDR1 SGHDN and CDR2 FVKESK. The CDR3 covers 16 residues. The V end was cut by 4 bases, the J end by 5 bases, with 19 bases between. Written as DNA, the CDR3 is TGTGCCAGCAGCCCTAACAGGGTATATGCACAAGATACGCAGTATTTT. It yields the protein CASSPNRVYAQDTQYF.

The chain has TRBV21-1 and TRBJ1-1. TRBV21-1 has pseudogene status. The CDR3 consists of 13 residues. As DNA, the CDR3 is TGTGCCAGCCCCATACTCATGAACACTGAAGCTTTCTTT. It yields the protein CASPILMNTEAFF.

The chain links TRBV2 to TRBJ2-7; 8 bases align to TRBD2. Germline CDR1 is SNHLY and CDR2 is FYNNEI. This CDR3 comprises 14 residues. V was pared by 3 bases and J by 4 bases, with 5 bases of the junction left unmatched. CDR3 amino acids: CASSDPAGEYEQYF. The CDR3 DNA follows: TGTGCCAGCAGTGATCCAGCGGGGGAATACGAGCAGTACTTC.

This sequence joins TRBV14 and TRBJ2-1; 10 nucleotides agree with TRBD2. Germline lookup yields CDR1 SGHDN and CDR2 FVKESK. The CDR3 consists of 15 residues. J gave up 4 bases and V 1 base, and 1 base lay outside the gene matches. CDR3 sequence (DNA): TGTGCCAGCAGCCAAGTAGCGGGGGGTTACAATGAGCAGTTCTTC. Translated, it gives CASSQVAGGYNEQFF.